The T cell receptor beta chain described here comes from a study of blood T cell repertoires in COVID-19. CDR3 size: 15 residues. Trimming shortened V by 1 base and J by 8 bases, and 14 bases separated the two germline ends. Germline lookup yields CDR1 KGHDR and CDR2 SFDVKD. Clones were read by immunoSEQ multiplex PCR, and TCRdb kept only the in-frame ones, dropping some. The repertoire holds 230,000 or so clones, with 85% as singletons. The chain employs TRBV24-1 and TRBJ1-3, with a tentative D call TRBD1 (6 bases). The specimen was PBMCs or T cells enriched from blood (not recorded which). The origin of this receptor is a woman aged 45-59 years who had been exposed to COVID-19. The CDR3 region has the DNA TGTGCCACCAGTGATTTAAGGGACACGCGCCACACCATATATTTT. This translates into CATSDLRDTRHTIYF.